These 5 T cell receptor beta chains originate from one sample sequenced in a study of graft-versus-host responses after intestinal transplantation (dated by TCRdb to about 2021). Antigens of these TCRs are unknown. Libraries were constructed by the immunoSEQ multiplex PCR assay. The clones in this table, taken by TCRdb from immuneACCESS, are in-frame only. Not every clone is retained; where verified, under half of the shortfall comes from an unresolved V gene, and the cause of the rest is unknown. Present in this sample are around 100,000 clones, more than 75% of which were seen just once. Together, the top ten hold 0.85% to 1% of the sample. The time point label here, explained by the study, means: cells obtained before transplantation from donor or recipient. Sample: unstimulated CD4+ T cells sorted from spleen or lymph node cells, taken before transplant. The receptor set was obtained from a human donor who was the organ donor for an intestinal transplant.

As DNA, the CDR3 is TGCAGCGTTGAACGCGTCTCTAGCACAGATACGCAGTATTTT. Protein: CSVERVSSTDTQYF. The rearrangement joins TRBV29-1 to TRBJ2-3; D is uncertain. The CDR3 length is 14 residues. Between the trimmed V and J ends, which lost 2 bases and 0 bases, there was a span of 9 bases. The V gene's germline CDR1 is SQVTM and CDR2 ANQGSEA.

CDR3 region: CASSFPGTYEQYF. CDR3 bases: TGTGCCAGCAGCTTCCCCGGGACCTACGAGCAGTACTTC. The chain combines TRBV5-4 with TRBJ2-7, with TRBD2 as a possible D gene (5 bases). CDR3 length: 13 residues. The germline V and J ends were trimmed by 2 bases and 2 bases, with 8 bases remaining between them. CDR1 and CDR2 from the germline V gene are SGHNT and YYREEE (reference sequence).

This chain uses TRBV28 with TRBJ1-5, with D unclear. Between the trimmed V and J ends, which lost 6 bases and 0 bases, there was a span of 18 bases. Germline CDR1 reads MDHEN; CDR2 reads SYDVKM. The CDR3 loop spans 17 amino acids. The CDR3 coding sequence is TGTGCCAGCAGCTACCCGGGCCCGGGATATAGCAATCAGCCCCAGCATTTT. Translation: CASSYPGPGYSNQPQHF.

This clone has only one observation. This chain uses TRBV7-9 with TRBJ1-1; 11 nucleotides line up with TRBD1. The CDR3 has 15 amino acids. Looked up from germline, CDR1 is SEHNR and CDR2 is FQNEAQ (reference sequence). Unmatched junction bases numbered 2, after V lost 4 bases and J lost 1 base. For the CDR3, the DNA is TGTGCCAGCAGCTGGGGGACAGGGGGGAACACTGAAGCTTTCTTT. Residues: CASSWGTGGNTEAFF.

Comments on this clone: One end of the junction is discordant with germline, which a read error may explain. CDR3 nucleotide sequence: TGTGCCAGCAGCCAAGAGGAATCAATCCCCCGCCATTCGCCCCTCCACTTT. Its translation: CASSQEESIPRHSPLHF. The chain couples TRBV4-2 to TRBJ1-6, with D unresolved. This CDR3 region has 17 residues. Germline CDR1 and CDR2: LGHNA and YNFKEQ.